This T cell receptor (beta chain) was profiled in a study of OX40 agonist ivuxolimab in advanced cancers. Across the whole study: Participants averaged 60 years of age (range about 23 to 79) and were over 75% male.

V shed 7 bases and J 1 base; nucleotides not matched to a gene: 4. The CDR3 runs to 14 residues. Germline-derived CDR1 and CDR2 are LNHDA and SQIVND (reference sequence). Libraries were prepared by immunoSEQ multiplex PCR; TCRdb keeps only in-frame clonotypes and omits some of them. The sample has around 60,000 clones, about nine tenths seen once; the top ten hold 2.8%. The chain uses TRBV19 and TRBJ2-3; 8 positions match TRBD2. The source is an adult with an advanced solid tumor such as melanoma, head and neck, liver or kidney cancer. The sequences come from CD4+ or CD8+ T cells sorted from blood, collected in a trial of the OX40 agonist ivuxolimab. The CDR3 DNA reads as TGTGCCAGTAAAAAGACTAGCGGCACAGATACGCAGTATTTT. It encodes CASKKTSGTDTQYF.